This entry lists 32 T cell receptor beta chains sequenced from one sample in a study of blood T cells in healthy people across ages (dated by TCRdb to the mid-2010s). Library preparation employed 5' RACE. TCRdb shows the sequencer as Illumina HiSeq 2500. The second PCR ran for about 7 to 11 cycles and used a J-beta primer mix along with a sample-barcoded 5' primer. Using fastp trimming at Q25 and MiXCR clonotype assembly, TCRdb reanalyzed the public sequencing data and kept in-frame beta chains. Every CDR3 protein is listed once, alongside the most common genes and DNA of its rows. This sample has under 750,000 distinct CDR3 sequences in its table, and about 45% of those were observed once. The ten top clones hold 20% to 25% of the sample. The sequencing sample was made of blood. Receptors were obtained from a man at least 80 years old in good health.

The gene calls are TRBV27 and TRBJ2-7, with 11 bases that match TRBD1. This CDR3 comprises 13 residues. Germline trimming cut 8 bases from V and 3 bases from J; bases unmatched to any gene: 3. Germline-derived CDR1 and CDR2 are MNHEY and SMNVEV (reference sequence). CDR3 region: CASLGTGGYEQYF. In DNA, the CDR3 is TGTGCCAGCCTTGGGACAGGGGGCTACGAGCAGTACTTC.

This clonotype appeared a few times. The rearrangement links TRBV20-1 to TRBJ2-1; tentatively, D is TRBD2 (6 bases). Germline CDR1 and CDR2: DFQATT and SNEGSKA (reference sequence). V dropped 6 bases and J dropped 6 bases, with 18 bases sitting between them. CDR3 size: 14 residues. CDR3 amino acids: CSAYGGPTGNEQFF. The DNA for the CDR3 is TGCAGTGCCTACGGGGGTCCCACGGGCAATGAGCAGTTCTTC.

This clonotype was seen once. J is TRBJ2-5 and V is TRBV29-1; possibly TRBD1 or TRBD2 for D (5 bases each). CDR1 is SQVTM, CDR2 ANQGSEA, per germline. The CDR3 totals 12 residues. The CDR3 here is CSVNPGLETQYF. As DNA, the CDR3 is TGCAGTGTGAATCCGGGGCTGGAGACCCAGTACTTC.

This clonotype was recorded a few times. This chain links TRBV20-1 with TRBJ2-3; D may be TRBD2 (5 bases). The CDR3 runs 15 residues. The ends were cut back, 1 base at V and 3 bases at J, with 14 bases in the middle. Germline V gives CDR1 DFQATT, CDR2 SNEGSKA (reference sequence). CDR3 sequence: CSARGAEVGTDTQYF. DNA for the CDR3: TGCAGTGCTAGAGGAGCGGAAGTAGGGACAGATACGCAGTATTTT.

The gene calls are TRBV5-1 and TRBJ1-2; 9 bases are shared with TRBD1. CDR3 length: 13 residues. V lost 4 bases and J lost 5; bases outside the gene matches: 3. Germline CDR1 and CDR2: SGHRS and YFSETQ. The CDR3 DNA is TGCGCCAGCAGCGAGGGACAGGGATATGGCTACACCTTC. It specifies CASSEGQGYGYTF. The complete variable domain, with remaining parts taken from reference TRBV5-1 and TRBJ1-2, reads KAGVTQTPRYLIKTRGQQVTLSCSPISGHRSVSWYQQTPGQGLQFLFEYFSETQRNKGNFPGRFSGRQFSNSRSEMNVSTLELGDSALYLCASSEGQGYGYTFGSGTRLTVV.

J is TRBJ2-1 and V is TRBV9; D call uncertain. Trimming took 3 bases from V and 8 from J, leaving 12 bases between them. Germline V lookup: CDR1 SGDLS, CDR2 YYNGEE. The CDR3 contains 13 residues. Here the CDR3 reads CASSAVGFHEQFF. The CDR3 DNA reads as TGTGCCAGCAGCGCTGTGGGGTTCCATGAGCAGTTCTTC.

This clonotype was detected a few times. The rearrangement joins TRBV20-1 to TRBJ2-5; D possibly corresponds to TRBD1 (6 bases). The V and J ends lost 0 bases and 5 bases respectively, with 7 bases between them. The CDR3 length is 12 residues. Germline CDR1 DFQATT, CDR2 SNEGSKA (reference sequence). The CDR3 nucleotides read TGCAGTGCTAGAGATCAGGGGGAGACCCAGTACTTC. This codes for CSARDQGETQYF.

In its sample, this clonotype was seen a few times. This chain links TRBV12-3 or TRBV12-4 with TRBJ1-2; TRBD1 agrees at 8 bases. V dropped 3 bases and J dropped 4; count of bases not matched to a gene: 7. This CDR3 spans 15 amino acids. CDR3 amino acids: CASSFGAGGSYGYTF. The CDR3 DNA reads as TGTGCCAGCAGTTTTGGGGCAGGGGGCAGCTATGGCTACACCTTC.

V gene TRBV28 combines with J gene TRBJ2-4; 11 positions match TRBD1. The V and J ends lost 6 bases and 9 bases, in that order; junction bases with no gene match: 7. CDR3 length: 14 amino acids. CDR1 is MDHEN and CDR2 is SYDVKM in the germline V gene. Here the CDR3 DNA reads TGTGCCAGCAGCACCCCGGGACAGGGGGGCATTCAGTACTTC. Its protein is CASSTPGQGGIQYF.

This chain uses TRBV10-3 with TRBJ1-1; D is undetermined. This CDR3 spans 12 amino acids. Germline-derived CDR1 and CDR2 are ENHRY and SYGVKD. Trimming left V 6 bases short and J 8 bases short, with 13 bases between. The DNA for the CDR3 is TGTGCCATCAGGGGATCCGCACCCGAAGCTTTCTTT. It is translated as CAIRGSAPEAFF.

The chain recombines TRBV3-1 with TRBJ2-5; D perhaps matches TRBD1 (6 bases). The germline gives CDR1 LGHDT, CDR2 YNNKEL (reference sequence). The CDR3 has 14 amino acids. With 10 bases removed from V and 4 bases from J, the gap between germline ends came to 19 bases. CDR3: CATLGQSWGETQYF. In DNA form, the CDR3 reads TGTGCCACCTTAGGACAGTCATGGGGAGAGACCCAGTACTTC.

The V gene is TRBV12-3 or TRBV12-4, the J gene TRBJ2-7; D remains unclear. CDR3 length equals 11 residues. V was cut by 1 base and J by 7 bases, with 5 bases left in between. The CDR3 bases are TGTGCCAGCAGTTTAGGACAAGAGCAGTACTTC. Protein product: CASSLGQEQYF.

CDR3 amino acids: CSARADSNEQFF. In DNA form, the CDR3 reads TGCAGTGCTAGAGCCGACAGCAATGAGCAGTTCTTC. V and J are TRBV20-1 and TRBJ2-1; a weak D match, TRBD1 (5 bases). Per germline, CDR1 DFQATT and CDR2 SNEGSKA (reference sequence). This CDR3 region has 12 residues. V was trimmed by 1 base and J by 6 bases, leaving 7 bases between them.

The rearrangement links TRBV27 to TRBJ2-1; TRBD2 matches 14 bases. V gave up 2 bases and J gave up 4 bases; unmatched junction bases: 4. Germline lookup yields CDR1 MNHEY and CDR2 SMNVEV (reference sequence). The CDR3 sequence is 17 residues long. In DNA, the CDR3 is TGTGCCAGCAGTTTAAGGGGACTAGCGGGGGAATACAATGAGCAGTTCTTC. It is translated as CASSLRGLAGEYNEQFF.

This clonotype was seen a handful of times. The chain employs TRBV5-1 and TRBJ2-3; the match to TRBD2 covers 7 bases. The CDR3 has 16 residues. Germline values: CDR1 SGHRS, CDR2 YFSETQ. J was trimmed by 0 bases and V by 0 bases; bases with no gene match: 4. CDR3 coding DNA: TGCGCCAGCAGCTTGGTGCGGGGGACTAGCACAGATACGCAGTATTTT. Translating gives CASSLVRGTSTDTQYF.

V usage is TRBV4-3 and J usage is TRBJ1-1; D is perhaps TRBD1 (5 bases). V lost 2 bases and J 3 bases, leaving 10 bases between the germline ends. Germline V gene data show CDR1 as LGHNA and CDR2 as YSLEER. The CDR3 covers 14 residues. CDR3: CASSQRVRDTEAFF. As DNA, the CDR3 is TGCGCCAGCAGCCAACGAGTCAGGGACACTGAAGCTTTCTTT.

V and J are TRBV29-1 and TRBJ2-7, with 12 bases that match TRBD1. The CDR3 spans 14 residues. The V segment lost 6 bases and the J segment 7 bases; nucleotides outside the gene matches: 10. Germline CDR1 reads SQVTM; CDR2 reads ANQGSEA. CDR3 residues: CSVGPGQGALEQYF. CDR3 nucleotides: TGCAGCGTGGGCCCGGGACAGGGGGCCTTGGAGCAGTACTTC.

This clonotype was seen repeatedly, ten times or more. The V gene is TRBV20-1, the J gene TRBJ2-1; no clear D. This CDR3 region has 11 residues. The V end was cut by 4 bases, the J end by 7 bases, with 8 bases between. Germline lookup yields CDR1 DFQATT and CDR2 SNEGSKA (reference sequence). CDR3: CSAKGRNEQFF. CDR3 bases: TGCAGTGCTAAAGGACGTAATGAGCAGTTCTTC.

This clonotype was recorded a few times. This chain connects TRBV7-2 to TRBJ2-7; 10 bases line up with TRBD1. The CDR3 length is 14 residues. The trim removed 4 bases at V and 4 bases at J, leaving 4 bases unmatched. The germline gives CDR1 SGHTA, CDR2 FQGNSA. The CDR3 loop reads CASSSDRGRYEQYF. The CDR3 bases are TGTGCCAGCAGCTCGGACAGGGGGAGATACGAGCAGTACTTC. The variable domain in full, completed from reference TRBV7-2 and TRBJ2-7, reads GAGVSQSPSNKVTEKGKDVELRCDPISGHTALYWYRQSLGQGLEFLIYFQGNSAPDKSGLPSDRFSAERTGGSVSTLTIQRTQQEDSAVYLCASSSDRGRYEQYFGPGTRLTVT.

This chain joins TRBV29-1 and TRBJ2-1; 8 bases agree with TRBD2. The CDR3 runs 13 residues. The germline gives CDR1 SQVTM, CDR2 ANQGSEA. J was trimmed by 9 bases and V by 7 bases; bases with no gene match: 11. The CDR3 sequence is CSAVRGGAGEQFF. The DNA of the CDR3 is TGCAGCGCCGTCCGGGGGGGGGCTGGTGAGCAGTTCTTC.

The chain combines TRBV7-2 with TRBJ1-2; 7 bases match TRBD1. Germline-derived CDR1 and CDR2 are SGHTA and FQGNSA. V trimming: 6 bases; J trimming: 2 bases; junction bases outside the gene matches: 6. There are 14 residues in the CDR3. CDR3 sequence reads: CASRMGGGNYGYTF. The CDR3 DNA is TGTGCCAGCAGAATGGGAGGGGGCAACTATGGCTACACCTTC.

On this clonotype: This may arise from a read error, as a much more abundant clone is one base away. The rearrangement joins TRBV6-5 to TRBJ2-5; TRBD1 matches 9 bases. The assigned J gene may be wrong: the sequence end matches TRBJ2-7 better. Germline CDR1 reads MNHEY; CDR2 reads SVGAGI. This CDR3 comprises 14 residues. The CDR3 DNA reads TGTACCAGCAGATCGCCGGGACAGGGTTACGAGCAGTACTTC. Translated: CTSRSPGQGYEQYF.

The chain joins TRBV3-1 to TRBJ1-2, with 7 bases lining up with TRBD1. Unmatched junction bases numbered 7, after V lost 4 bases and J lost 8 bases. This CDR3 region has 13 residues. The V gene's germline CDR1 is LGHDT and CDR2 YNNKEL (reference sequence). The chain's CDR3 is CASSPDREEGYTF. DNA of the CDR3: TGTGCCAGCAGCCCCGACAGGGAGGAAGGCTACACCTTC. Using reference TRBV3-1 and TRBJ1-2 for the parts outside the CDR3, the full variable domain is DTAVSQTPKYLVTQMGNDKSIKCEQNLGHDTMYWYKQDSKKFLKIMFSYNNKELIINETVPNRFSPKSPDKAHLNLHINSLELGDSAVYFCASSPDREEGYTFGSGTRLTVV.

V usage is TRBV30 and J usage is TRBJ2-5, with D hard to call. Deletions cut 1 base from V and 1 base from J, with 13 bases between. The CDR3 has 15 amino acids. Germline-derived CDR1 and CDR2 are GTSNPN and SVGIG (reference sequence). In nucleotides, the CDR3 is TGTGCCTGGAGTGGGGTTGGGGTCGCCCAAGAGACCCAGTACTTC. Protein sequence: CAWSGVGVAQETQYF.

This clonotype was seen a single time. Compared with germline, one end of the junction differs, possibly owing to a read error. The CDR3 region is CASNLWPSQETQYF. The CDR3 DNA is TGTGCCAGCAACTTATGGCCTTCCCAAGAGACCCAGTACTTC. The V gene is TRBV7-9, the J gene TRBJ2-5; unclear D gene. The CDR3 extends over 14 amino acids. Germline CDR1 SEHNR, CDR2 FQNEAQ (reference sequence).

The chain joins TRBV12-1 to TRBJ1-1; TRBD1, the table's D call, was not compared with the DNA. TRBV12-1 is recorded as a pseudogene. This CDR3 region has 13 residues. CDR3 DNA: TGTGCCAGCAGCTTTGCAGGGGTGGATGAAGCTTTCTTT. This codes for CASSFAGVDEAFF.

There are a few counts of this clonotype. The chain combines TRBV10-3 with TRBJ2-5, with a possible D match to TRBD1 (6 bases). CDR1 and CDR2 from the germline V gene are ENHRY and SYGVKD. CDR3 size: 15 residues. V was pared by 3 bases and J by 3 bases, with 14 bases between. Here the CDR3 reads CAISDGEGVEETQYF. For the CDR3, the DNA is TGTGCCATCAGTGATGGAGAGGGGGTCGAAGAGACCCAGTACTTC.

The chain has TRBV12-3 or TRBV12-4 and TRBJ1-2, with D unresolved. The CDR3 consists of 12 residues. The V gene lost 5 bases and the J gene lost 8 bases, with 12 bases spanning the gap. For the CDR3, the DNA is TGTGCCAGCAGTCAATTGGGTAAAGGCTACACCTTC. Translating it yields CASSQLGKGYTF.

The chain combines TRBV5-1 with TRBJ2-7; D is ambiguous. The CDR3 sequence is 14 residues long. Trimming took 4 bases from V and 7 from J, leaving 18 bases between them. The germline V gene encodes CDR1 SGHRS and CDR2 YFSETQ. CDR3 nucleotide sequence: TGCGCCAGCAGCCCGGTCCCTACCTACAATGAGCAGTACTTC. Its protein product is CASSPVPTYNEQYF.

This sequence joins TRBV30 and TRBJ1-1; the match to TRBD1 covers 9 bases. The germline CDR1 and CDR2 sequences are GTSNPN and SVGIG (reference sequence). V was pared by 2 bases and J by 11 bases, with 15 bases of the junction left unmatched. CDR3 length: 15 amino acids. The CDR3 DNA reads TGTGCCTGGAGTAAAATACCCGGGACAGGGCTTTGGGCTTTCTTT. Translating it yields CAWSKIPGTGLWAFF. Supplemented by reference TRBV30 and TRBJ1-1, the full variable domain reads SQTIHQWPATLVQPVGSPLSLECTVEGTSNPNLYWYRQAAGRGLQLLFYSVGIGQISSEVPQNLSASRPQDRQFILSSKKLLLSDSGFYLCAWSKIPGTGLWAFFGQGTRLTVV.

The rearrangement uses TRBV10-3 and TRBJ1-6; TRBD1 aligns across 8 bases. Germline lookup yields CDR1 ENHRY and CDR2 SYGVKD. CDR3 length: 14 residues. V lost 3 bases to trimming and J lost 5 bases; unmatched junction nucleotides: 0. The CDR3 reads CAISEQGDNSPLHF. The CDR3 bases are TGTGCCATCAGTGAACAGGGGGATAATTCACCCCTCCACTTT.

This clonotype was observed a few times. V is TRBV4-2 and J is TRBJ2-5; D might be TRBD2 (5 bases). There are 15 residues in the CDR3. Trimming left V 4 bases short and J 4 bases short, with 16 bases between. In germline, CDR1 is LGHNA, CDR2 YNFKEQ. The CDR3 DNA reads as TGTGCCAGCAGCCCTATAAATGAGGGCGGAGAGACCCAGTACTTC. Translation: CASSPINEGGETQYF.